One sample yielded the 16 T cell receptor beta chains listed below, sequenced in a study of T cell changes during pregnancy in multiple sclerosis. Some clones are missing from TCRdb's copy, which holds only in-frame ones; the method was immunoSEQ multiplex PCR. The sample records about 31,000 clones, approximately 89% being singletons. Material: CD8+ T cells from peripheral blood mononuclear cells, obtained in the second trimester of pregnancy. These receptors were taken from a female donor with multiple sclerosis, enrolled in a pregnancy study.

V gene TRBV29-1 combines with J gene TRBJ2-7; TRBD2 agrees at 8 bases. With V trimmed by 6 bases and J by 0 bases, 4 bases remained unmatched. Germline CDR1 reads SQVTM; CDR2 reads ANQGSEA. The CDR3 has 13 residues. The CDR3 bases are TGCAGCGTCCTCGGGGGGGCCTCCTACGAGCAGTACTTC. Residues: CSVLGGASYEQYF.

This chain links TRBV7-9 with TRBJ2-1; maybe TRBD2 (6 bases). The CDR3 totals 15 residues. V lost 5 bases, J lost 9 bases, and 20 bases lay in between. Germline CDR1 SEHNR, CDR2 FQNEAQ (reference sequence). The CDR3 DNA reads as TGTGCCAGCAGCCAACCCATTAGCGGTAAAATTGAGCAGTTCTTC. Translation gives CASSQPISGKIEQFF.

J is TRBJ2-3 and V is TRBV27; 7 bases map to TRBD2. This CDR3 is built from 14 residues. After removal of 1 base from V and 6 bases from J, the junction contained 4 bases not matched to a gene. In germline, CDR1 is MNHEY, CDR2 SMNVEV (reference sequence). In DNA form, the CDR3 reads TGTGCCAGCAGTTTATTGCAGGGAGGGGATACGCAGTATTTT. Encoded protein: CASSLLQGGDTQYF.

The chain employs TRBV29-1 and TRBJ2-7; TRBD2 aligns across 7 bases. J gave up 6 bases and V 7 bases, and 12 bases lay outside the gene matches. The CDR3 is made up of 13 amino acids. The germline V gene encodes CDR1 SQVTM and CDR2 ANQGSEA. The CDR3 here is CSAQGAGDGEQYF. CDR3 coding DNA: TGCAGCGCCCAAGGCGCGGGAGATGGCGAGCAGTACTTC.

V and J are TRBV7-9 and TRBJ1-2, with 7 bases aligning to TRBD1. The J segment lost 6 bases and the V segment lost 5 bases, leaving 3 bases of the junction unmatched. CDR3 length: 12 residues. Germline values: CDR1 SEHNR, CDR2 FQNEAQ (reference sequence). The CDR3 region has the DNA TGTGCCAGCAGCCTTACAGGGGATGGCTACACCTTC. Its protein product is CASSLTGDGYTF.

This chain uses TRBV21-1 with TRBJ2-3; TRBD2, the table's D call, lacks a check against the DNA. TRBV21-1 is a pseudogene. This CDR3 is 18 amino acids long. The CDR3 DNA follows: TGTGCCAGCAGCAAGGGGACTAGCGGGAAGGGGGGCACAGATACGCAGTATTTT. Translated, it gives CASSKGTSGKGGTDTQYF.

The chain recombines TRBV13 with TRBJ2-1; D not resolved. The ends were cut back, 4 bases at V and 7 bases at J, with 17 bases in the middle. The length of the CDR3 is 15 residues. The germline gives CDR1 PRHDT, CDR2 FYEKMQ (reference sequence). The CDR3 nucleotides read TGTGCCAGCAGCTCAAAAATAGCCCTTTCTAATGAGCAGTTCTTC. Translating gives CASSSKIALSNEQFF.

This clone came up a few times. The chain is built from TRBV30 and TRBJ2-7, with TRBD2 identical over 11 bases. Per the germline V gene, CDR1 is GTSNPN and CDR2 is SVGIG (reference sequence). CDR3 length: 15 residues. V lost 0 bases to trimming and J lost 5 bases; unmatched junction nucleotides: 6. The CDR3 loop is CAWSVLAGGVNEQYF. CDR3 sequence (DNA): TGTGCCTGGAGTGTTCTAGCGGGAGGAGTCAACGAGCAGTACTTC.

J is TRBJ2-3 and V is TRBV25-1; D is possibly TRBD1 (5 bases). The V gene's germline CDR1 is MGHDK and CDR2 SYGVNS. The CDR3 has 14 residues. With 4 bases removed from V and 2 bases from J, the gap between germline ends came to 10 bases. This chain's CDR3 is CASSGRQYTDTQYF. The CDR3 coding sequence is TGTGCCAGCAGTGGTAGACAGTACACAGATACGCAGTATTTT.

The chain joins TRBV27 to TRBJ1-1; weak D call: TRBD1 (5 bases). Germline CDR1 and CDR2: MNHEY and SMNVEV (reference sequence). The CDR3 consists of 17 residues. The V end was cut by 5 bases, the J end by 1 base, with 20 bases between. CDR3 nucleotides: TGTGCCAGCAGTACATATTCCGGACAACACGGGAACACTGAAGCTTTCTTT. Its translation is CASSTYSGQHGNTEAFF.

This chain connects TRBV5-5 to TRBJ1-2; perhaps TRBD1 as D (5 bases). This CDR3 comprises 15 residues. Germline CDR1 reads SGHKS; CDR2 reads YYEKEE (reference sequence). V was clipped by 0 bases and J by 8 bases, with 17 bases between them. CDR3 DNA: TGTGCCAGCAGCTTGGGCTTGGACGGGGGTTGGGGCTACACCTTC. Encoded protein: CASSLGLDGGWGYTF.

V is TRBV5-5 and J is TRBJ1-5; D is possibly TRBD1 (5 bases). Deletions cut 4 bases from V and 8 bases from J, with 10 bases between. In germline, CDR1 is SGHKS, CDR2 YYEKEE (reference sequence). This CDR3 has 12 amino acids. Here the CDR3 reads CASSPVGEPQHF. CDR3 nucleotide sequence: TGTGCCAGCAGCCCGGTAGGGGAGCCCCAGCATTTT.

This clone appeared once. The chain uses TRBV19 and TRBJ2-7; a possible D gene is TRBD2 (6 bases). The CDR3 spans 14 residues. V lost 5 bases and J 1 base, leaving 12 bases between the germline ends. Germline CDR1 and CDR2: LNHDA and SQIVND (reference sequence). The CDR3 bases are TGTGCCAGTAGTTTTGGCGGAGGGTCCTACGAGCAGTACTTC. It translates to CASSFGGGSYEQYF.

The chain employs TRBV20-1 and TRBJ2-1, with unresolved D. Trimming removed 6 bases at V and 8 bases at J, with 11 bases between. CDR1 is DFQATT, CDR2 SNEGSKA, per germline (reference sequence). This CDR3 comprises 11 residues. The CDR3 coding sequence is TGCAGTGCCGACTTGAGCGATGAGCAGTTCTTC. Translation gives CSADLSDEQFF.

The V and J genes are TRBV6-6 and TRBJ1-2; no definite D call. This CDR3 has 14 residues. The germline V gene has CDR1 MNHNY and CDR2 SVGAGI (reference sequence). Trimming took 6 bases from V and 3 from J, leaving 14 bases between them. The CDR3 is CASRPGSGDYGYTF. The CDR3 nucleotides read TGTGCCAGCAGGCCAGGATCGGGAGACTATGGCTACACCTTC.

V and J are TRBV9 and TRBJ2-7; possible D gene TRBD2, 6 bases. The CDR3 loop spans 13 amino acids. Germline V gene lookup returns CDR1 SGDLS and CDR2 YYNGEE. Trimming shortened V by 0 bases and J by 5 bases, and 9 bases separated the two germline ends. In DNA, the CDR3 is TGTGCCAGCAGCGTAGCGGGAGTTAACGAGCAGTACTTC. Its translation is CASSVAGVNEQYF. Looking up the rest from reference TRBV9 and TRBJ2-7 gives the full variable domain: DSGVTQTPKHLITATGQRVTLRCSPRSGDLSVYWYQQSLDQGLQFLIQYYNGEERAKGNILERFSAQQFPDLHSELNLSSLELGDSALYFCASSVAGVNEQYFGPGTRLTVT.